This T cell receptor beta chain was obtained from a study of beta chain features in type 1 diabetes. Study findings and constraints: Cells carrying high TCR expression could end up over-represented when cDNA is sequenced.

This clone was observed a handful of times. Antigen: not known. Averaging about 120 mL, one heparinised blood draw was given by each donor. Sequencing targeted expressed TCRB transcripts, as all isolated RNA had been reverse transcribed. Method: immunoSEQ multiplex PCR; TCRdb's copy keeps in-frame clones and lacks some. The table includes under 400,000 clones, 20% detected once. The CDR3 length is 14 residues. Germline V CDR1 and CDR2: SGHTA, FQGNSA. With 1 base removed from V and 0 bases from J, the gap between germline ends came to 7 bases. This clonotype was sampled from a woman under 30 in good health. The V gene is TRBV7-2, the J gene TRBJ2-7, with no clear D. Sequenced input: naive CD4+ T cells from blood. The chain's CDR3 is CASSLDKYSYEQYF. CDR3 nucleotide sequence: TGTGCCAGCAGCTTAGACAAGTACTCCTACGAGCAGTACTTC.